This TCR beta chain was found in a study of shared clonotypes between healthy human individuals. Study findings and constraints: When naive CD4 clonotypes were compared across a few donors, 4% to 6.5% were shared.

On sorted subsets, replicate PCRs used about 200 ng DNA, or tens of thousands of T cell genomes. TCRdb keeps only in-frame clones here, not all; method: immunoSEQ multiplex PCR. The table lists over a million clones, approximately 78% of them singletons. In the case of this clone: No antigen is known for it.

V lost 2 bases and J 4 bases, leaving 6 bases between the germline ends. Germline CDR1 reads SGHVS; CDR2 reads FNYEAQ. This CDR3 spans 12 amino acids. This rearrangement joins TRBV7-6 to TRBJ2-7; a weak D match, TRBD2 (6 bases). The sequencing input was memory CD4+ T cells from PBMCs. Subset in this sample: CD45RA-negative fraction. This TCR derives from a man in his late teens or twenties in good health. Some clones in this sample may be carry-over from other donors' samples. The CDR3 nucleotides are TGTGCCAGCAGCTTAAGCGGGTACGAGCAGTACTTC. It is translated as CASSLSGYEQYF.